One sample yielded the 9 T cell receptor beta chains listed below, sequenced in a study of T cell repertoires in ileal Crohn's disease (dated by TCRdb to the late 2010s). Library creation used the immunoSEQ multiplex PCR assay. Sourced from immuneACCESS, this table was stored by TCRdb with only in-frame sequences that have V and J called. A share of the clones is absent; for the studies checked, an unresolved V gene accounts for under half, and the remainder has no known explanation. The sample table shows some 28,000 clones, and around four fifths are seen once. Jointly, the top ten make up 15% to 20% of the sample. The specimen was ileal tissue. These receptors all stem from an adult with Crohn's disease.

V is TRBV30 and J is TRBJ2-2, with D possibly matching TRBD1 (6 bases). The CDR3 has 14 residues. V gave up 4 bases and J gave up 0 bases, with 9 bases separating them. Germline CDR1 is GTSNPN and CDR2 is SVGIG (reference sequence). The CDR3 DNA reads as TGTGCCTGGAACCGACAGGCGAACACCGGGGAGCTGTTTTTT. This gives the protein CAWNRQANTGELFF.

This rearrangement joins TRBV2 to TRBJ2-1, with D uncertain. The germline V and J ends were trimmed by 10 bases and 6 bases, with 13 bases remaining between them. CDR1 is SNHLY, CDR2 FYNNEI, per germline. This CDR3 is 12 amino acids long. In nucleotides, the CDR3 is TGTGCCACCAGGTCCTTTTCCAATGAGCAGTTCTTC. Amino acids: CATRSFSNEQFF.

CDR3 DNA: TGTGCCTGGAGTTTGAGGGTCCCTTACACCCTCTCTGGGGCCAACGTCCTGACTTTC. It yields the protein CAWSLRVPYTLSGANVLTF. This chain connects TRBV30 to TRBJ2-6; tentatively, D is TRBD2 (5 bases). The CDR3 sequence is 19 residues long. Germline V gene data show CDR1 as GTSNPN and CDR2 as SVGIG (reference sequence). V was cut by 2 bases and J by 0 bases, with 20 bases left in between. Supplemented by reference TRBV30 and TRBJ2-6, the full variable domain reads SQTIHQWPATLVQPVGSPLSLECTVEGTSNPNLYWYRQAAGRGLQLLFYSVGIGQISSEVPQNLSASRPQDRQFILSSKKLLLSDSGFYLCAWSLRVPYTLSGANVLTFGAGSRLTVL.

The chain combines TRBV7-2 with TRBJ1-1; D possibly corresponds to TRBD1 (5 bases). Looked up from germline, CDR1 is SGHTA and CDR2 is FQGNSA. CDR3 length equals 12 residues. V was pared by 2 bases and J by 5 bases, with 6 bases between. The CDR3 here is CASSLRGTEAFF. The CDR3 DNA follows: TGTGCCAGCAGCTTACGGGGGACTGAAGCTTTCTTT.

The rearrangement links TRBV2 to TRBJ1-5; D ambiguous. Germline CDR1 and CDR2: SNHLY and FYNNEI. V was cut by 8 bases and J by 6 bases, with 14 bases left in between. The CDR3 contains 13 residues. CDR3 protein: CASSPGGGQPQHF. The CDR3 bases are TGTGCCAGCTCCCCCGGCGGCGGTCAGCCCCAGCATTTT.

The chain links TRBV5-1 to TRBJ2-1, with 9 bases lining up with TRBD2. CDR1 and CDR2 from the germline V gene are SGHRS and YFSETQ. The CDR3 sequence is 15 residues long. After removal of 7 bases from V and 4 bases from J, the junction contained 9 bases not matched to a gene. The CDR3 nucleotides read TGCGCCAGCGTCCGCCTAGCGGGGACATACAATGAGCAGTTCTTC. This codes for CASVRLAGTYNEQFF.

The gene calls are TRBV5-6 and TRBJ2-4, with 8 bases fitting TRBD1. V shed 3 bases, J shed 1 base, and the junction held 3 bases outside the gene matches. Germline V gene sequence: CDR1 SGHDT, CDR2 YYEEEE. The CDR3 contains 15 residues. The CDR3: CASSSGGPAKNIQYF. CDR3 nucleotides: TGTGCCAGCAGCTCAGGGGGCCCGGCCAAAAACATTCAGTACTTC.

This clone was counted a few times. The V gene is TRBV18, the J gene TRBJ1-5; D ambiguous. CDR1 KGHSH and CDR2 LQKENI come from the germline V gene. With 3 bases removed from V and 0 bases from J, the gap between germline ends came to 12 bases. This CDR3 region has 16 residues. In DNA, the CDR3 is TGTGCCAGCTCACCGCGAGGGTCCTATAGCAATCAGCCCCAGCATTTT. It specifies CASSPRGSYSNQPQHF.

This clone was found once. The chain carries TRBV7-2 and TRBJ2-7; D gene ambiguous. The CDR3 has 11 residues. Looked up from germline, CDR1 is SGHTA and CDR2 is FQGNSA. Trimming removed 4 bases from V and 2 bases from J, with 3 bases in between. The CDR3 loop reads CASSSTYEQYF. For the CDR3, the DNA is TGTGCCAGCAGCTCCACCTACGAGCAGTACTTC.